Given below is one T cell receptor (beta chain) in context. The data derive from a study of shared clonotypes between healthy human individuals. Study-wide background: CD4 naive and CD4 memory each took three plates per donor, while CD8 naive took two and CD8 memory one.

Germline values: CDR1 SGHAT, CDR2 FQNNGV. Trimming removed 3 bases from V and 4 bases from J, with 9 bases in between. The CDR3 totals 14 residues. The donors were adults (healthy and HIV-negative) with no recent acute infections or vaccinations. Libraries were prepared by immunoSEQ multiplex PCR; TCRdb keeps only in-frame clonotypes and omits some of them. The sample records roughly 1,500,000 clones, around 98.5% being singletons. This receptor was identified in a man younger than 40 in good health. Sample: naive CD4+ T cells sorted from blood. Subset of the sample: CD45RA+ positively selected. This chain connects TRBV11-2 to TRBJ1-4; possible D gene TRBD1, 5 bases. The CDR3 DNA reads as TGTGCCAGCAGCTTGGGACTGCTTAATGAAAAACTGTTTTTT. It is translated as CASSLGLLNEKLFF.